This is a list of T cell receptor beta chains from one sample in a study of T cell responses to AZD1222 COVID-19 vaccine. Method: immunoSEQ multiplex PCR; TCRdb's copy keeps in-frame clones and lacks some. Of roughly 140,000 clones in the sample, 85% to 95% were seen once. The sample here was peripheral blood, taken on day 0 of AZD1222 vaccination. The receptors derive from an adult in good health. Both conserved end residues are part of each CDR3. D genes are given only for firm matches. Clone size is given for some rows only: seen once, a few or many times, or a class if the clone is expanded.

J gene | D gene | V gene | clone size | CDR3 protein | CDR3 DNA
TRBJ2-3 | - | TRBV14 | - | CASSQERGRNTDTQYF | TGTGCCAGCAGCCAAGAGCGGGGGCGAAACACAGATACGCAGTATTTT
TRBJ2-7 | TRBD2 | TRBV13 | - | CASSSREGNEQYF | TGTGCCAGCAGCTCAAGGGAGGGGAACGAGCAGTACTTC
TRBJ1-2 | - | TRBV7-9 | - | CASSSPQGVYGYTF | TGTGCCAGCAGTTCCCCTCAGGGCGTCTATGGCTACACCTTC
TRBJ2-2 | - | TRBV5-1 | - | CASSPTRTTTGELFF | TGCGCCAGCAGCCCAACCCGGACCACGACCGGGGAGCTGTTTTTT
TRBJ2-7 | TRBD1 | TRBV28 | - | CASRLGQGGYEQYF | TGTGCCAGCAGACTTGGACAGGGTGGGTACGAGCAGTACTTC
TRBJ1-1 | TRBD1 | TRBV2 | - | CASSWTGAPFLTEAFF | TGTGCCAGCAGTTGGACAGGCGCGCCGTTTCTGACTGAAGCTTTCTTT
TRBJ1-2 | TRBD1 | TRBV5-1 | - | CASSLTGDWGYTF | TGCGCCAGCAGCCTCACAGGGGATTGGGGCTACACCTTC
TRBJ2-1 | - | TRBV9 | - | CASSVDGGHYNEQFF | TGTGCCAGCAGCGTAGACGGGGGCCATTACAATGAGCAGTTCTTC
TRBJ2-1 | - | TRBV7-9 | - | CASSSQGWEQFF | TGTGCCAGCAGCTCCCAGGGTTGGGAGCAGTTCTTC
TRBJ1-1 | - | TRBV19 | - | CASKTEKNTEAFF | TGTGCCAGTAAGACGGAAAAGAACACTGAAGCTTTCTTT
TRBJ1-5 | TRBD1 | TRBV7-2 | many | CASSSTGTGGGNQPQHF | TGTGCCAGCAGCTCGACCGGGACAGGGGGCGGAAATCAGCCCCAGCATTTT
TRBJ2-7 | TRBD2 | TRBV4-1 | - | CASSQVAGGPSYEQYF | TGCGCCAGCAGCCAGGTAGCGGGCGGGCCCTCCTACGAGCAGTACTTC
TRBJ2-1 | TRBD2 | TRBV2 | - | CAGKSGSYNEQFF | TGTGCCGGAAAGAGCGGGAGCTACAATGAGCAGTTCTTC
TRBJ2-4 | TRBD2 | TRBV5-1 | - | CASSLDQLAGGAPAF | TGCGCCAGCAGCTTGGACCAGTTGGCGGGGGGGGCACCGGCCTTC
TRBJ1-5 | - | TRBV6-1 | - | CASSEGLGPYSNQPQHF | TGTGCCAGCAGTGAGGGGTTAGGGCCTTATAGCAATCAGCCCCAGCATTTT
TRBJ2-7 | - | TRBV29-1 | - | CSAEWGNSDEQYF | TGCAGCGCCGAGTGGGGGAACTCCGACGAGCAGTACTTC
TRBJ1-2 | - | TRBV5-1 | - | CASSAFKGRNYGYTF | TGCGCCAGCAGCGCCTTCAAGGGACGCAACTATGGCTACACCTTC
TRBJ2-1 | TRBD2 | TRBV14 | - | CASSRSGEQFF | TGTGCCAGCAGCCGTAGCGGGGAGCAGTTCTTC
TRBJ1-2 | - | TRBV19 | - | CASSSLAGIYGYTF | TGTGCCAGTAGTAGCCTCGCAGGGATCTATGGCTACACCTTC
TRBJ2-7 | - | TRBV7-8 | - | CASSLAVTYEQYF | TGTGCCAGCAGCTTAGCGGTTACCTACGAGCAGTACTTC
TRBJ1-1 | - | TRBV20-1 | - | CSAHPGMKAFF | TGCAGTGCTCACCCGGGGATGAAAGCTTTCTTT
TRBJ2-3 | - | TRBV7-9 | few | CASTTTDTQYF | TGTGCCAGCACCACGACTGATACGCAGTATTTT
TRBJ1-1 | - | TRBV29-1 | - | CSVEGPTTEAFF | TGCAGCGTTGAAGGTCCCACCACTGAAGCTTTCTTT
TRBJ2-1 | - | TRBV7-2 | once | CASSPGGAEGEREQFF | TGTGCCAGCAGCCCTGGGGGGGCGGAGGGAGAAAGGGAGCAGTTCTTC
TRBJ2-1 | TRBD1 | TRBV9 | - | CASSAIPGGGMGNEQFF | TGTGCCAGCAGCGCCATCCCAGGGGGTGGGATGGGGAATGAGCAGTTCTTC
TRBJ2-1 | TRBD2 | TRBV18 | - | CASSPPLAGGPGEQFF | TGTGCCAGCTCACCACCGCTAGCGGGAGGGCCGGGTGAGCAGTTCTTC
TRBJ2-2 | - | TRBV5-4 | - | CASSFGAVGELFF | TGTGCCAGCAGCTTTGGGGCGGTCGGGGAGCTGTTTTTT
TRBJ1-6 | - | TRBV27 | - | CASSLEGHYNSPLHF | TGTGCCAGCAGTTTAGAGGGACATTATAATTCACCCCTCCACTTT
TRBJ2-7 | TRBD1 | TRBV27 | - | CASSPRQGNEEQYF | TGTGCCAGCAGTCCGCGACAGGGGAACGAGGAGCAGTACTTC
TRBJ2-5 | - | TRBV2 | - | CASSERSGGGLGTQYF | TGTGCCAGCAGTGAACGCTCAGGGGGGGGCCTCGGGACCCAGTACTTC
TRBJ2-5 | - | TRBV7-9 | - | CASSSRQPRETQYF | TGTGCCAGCAGCTCCAGGCAACCTAGAGAGACCCAGTACTTC
TRBJ1-2 | - | TRBV6-5 | - | CASSRTPRDYGYTF | TGTGCCAGCAGTCGGACGCCACGGGACTATGGCTACACCTTC
TRBJ2-1 | - | TRBV14 | - | CASNGRNHNEQFF | TGTGCCAGCAACGGGAGAAATCACAATGAGCAGTTCTTC
TRBJ2-5 | - | TRBV7-9 | - | CASSLRKGGQETQYF | TGTGCCAGCAGCCTCCGGAAAGGAGGACAAGAGACCCAGTACTTC
TRBJ2-6 | - | TRBV18 | - | CASSSDLAAGANVLTF | TGTGCCAGCTCATCGGACCTGGCGGCTGGGGCCAACGTCCTGACTTTC
TRBJ1-2 | TRBD1 | TRBV2 | - | CASSDTGDYGYTF | TGTGCCAGCAGCGATACAGGGGACTATGGCTACACCTTC
TRBJ1-4 | TRBD1 | TRBV10-2 | - | CASRDRNHEKLFF | TGCGCCAGCAGGGACAGGAACCACGAAAAACTGTTTTTT
TRBJ1-5 | - | TRBV18 | - | CASSPGARNQPQHF | TGTGCCAGCTCACCGGGGGCGCGCAATCAGCCCCAGCATTTT
TRBJ1-2 | TRBD1 | TRBV6-6 | - | CASRQQGAHGYTF | TGTGCCAGCAGACAACAGGGGGCGCACGGCTACACCTTC
TRBJ1-6 | - | TRBV19 | - | CASSTGRRNSPLHF | TGTGCCAGTAGTACCGGAAGGAGGAATTCACCCCTCCACTTT
TRBJ1-5 | TRBD1 | TRBV20-1 | - | CSASRQGGSNQPQHF | TGCAGTGCTAGTAGACAGGGCGGTAGCAATCAGCCCCAGCATTTT
TRBJ2-7 | TRBD1 | TRBV10-3 | - | CAISDLGQDSSYEQYF | TGTGCCATCAGTGATCTTGGACAGGATTCTTCCTACGAGCAGTACTTC